This T cell receptor (beta chain) originates from a study of blood T cell repertoires in COVID-19. There are a few counts of this clone. Sequenced by immunoSEQ multiplex PCR; TCRdb stores in-frame clones only, minus some. The sample lists fewer than 150,000 clones, under 85% occurring once. Trimming cost V 2 bases and J 3 bases; bases outside gene matches: 5. The germline CDR1 and CDR2 sequences are SGHNT and YYREEE (reference sequence). The CDR3 sequence is 16 residues long. This TCR derives from a woman between 18 and 29 years old who had been exposed to COVID-19. Material: PBMCs or T cells enriched from blood (not recorded which). The gene calls are TRBV5-4 and TRBJ2-3; 11 nucleotides match TRBD2. CDR3 residues: CASSFMGLAETDTQYF. CDR3 in DNA: TGTGCCAGCAGCTTTATGGGACTAGCGGAAACAGATACGCAGTATTTT.